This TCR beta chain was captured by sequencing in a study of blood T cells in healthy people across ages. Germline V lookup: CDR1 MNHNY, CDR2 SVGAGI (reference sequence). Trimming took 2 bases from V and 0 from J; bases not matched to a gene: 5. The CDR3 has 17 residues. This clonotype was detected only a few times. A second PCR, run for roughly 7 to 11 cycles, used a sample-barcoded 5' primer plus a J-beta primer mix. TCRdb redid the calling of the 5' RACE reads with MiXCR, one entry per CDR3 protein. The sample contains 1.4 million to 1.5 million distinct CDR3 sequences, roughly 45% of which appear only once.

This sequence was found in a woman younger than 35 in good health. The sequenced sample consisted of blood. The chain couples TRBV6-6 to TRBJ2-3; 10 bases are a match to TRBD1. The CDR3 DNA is TGTGCCAGCAGTTACCCCCGGACAGGGGGGAGCACAGATACGCAGTATTTT. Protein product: CASSYPRTGGSTDTQYF.